Below, 20 T cell receptor beta chains from the same sample are listed, as sequenced in a study of blood T cell repertoires in COVID-19 (dated by TCRdb to between 2020 and 2021). Receptor amplification or capture employed the immunoSEQ multiplex PCR assay. In TCRdb, the immuneACCESS table is reduced to in-frame sequences with V and J assigned. These tables do not hold every clone; where another copy was compared, an unresolved V gene accounts for under half, and the others remain unexplained. For this sample the table gives 100,000 to 120,000 clones, of which over 65% were detected only once. About 8.1% of the sample is taken by the ten largest. Sample: peripheral blood. All receptors derive from a woman aged 40 to 49 with acute or convalescent COVID-19.

The chain carries TRBV5-1 and TRBJ1-2; D unclear. Deletions cut 1 base from V and 1 base from J, with 8 bases between. The CDR3 covers 14 residues. In germline, CDR1 is SGHRS, CDR2 YFSETQ. The CDR3 protein is CASSLQSVNYGYTF. The CDR3 coding sequence is TGCGCCAGCAGCTTGCAATCAGTTAACTATGGCTACACCTTC.

CDR3 nucleotide sequence: TGTGCCAGCAACAGGGGCCTCCAAGAGACCCAGTACTTC. Translating it yields CASNRGLQETQYF. The J gene is TRBJ2-5, the V gene TRBV19, with 7 bases lining up with TRBD1. This CDR3 region has 13 residues. V was pared by 9 bases and J by 1 base, with 5 bases of the junction left unmatched. The germline V gene has CDR1 LNHDA and CDR2 SQIVND (reference sequence).

This chain joins TRBV27 and TRBJ1-4, with D unclear. The CDR3 contains 11 residues. Trimming removed 7 bases at V and 12 bases at J, with 12 bases between. CDR1 and CDR2 from the germline V gene are MNHEY and SMNVEV (reference sequence). CDR3 bases: TGTGCCAGCACCCCCGGCGAGGAACTGTTTTTT. As protein: CASTPGEELFF.

The chain is built from TRBV11-3 and TRBJ2-2; the D gene is possibly TRBD2 (6 bases). CDR3 size: 13 residues. The V and J ends lost 4 bases and 6 bases respectively, with 9 bases between them. Germline CDR1 and CDR2: SGHNT and YENEEA. CDR3 coding DNA: TGTGCCAGCAGCTCCTCGGGGGCCGGGGAGCTGTTTTTT. Protein: CASSSSGAGELFF.

The rearrangement links TRBV25-1 to TRBJ2-5; 8 positions agree with TRBD2. V was pared by 5 bases and J by 2 bases, with 4 bases of the junction left unmatched. CDR1 and CDR2 (germline): MGHDK, SYGVNS. CDR3 length: 14 amino acids. The CDR3 DNA reads TGTGCCAGCAGTTTAGCGGGATCACAAGAGACCCAGTACTTC. Translated: CASSLAGSQETQYF.

The J gene is TRBJ1-1, the V gene TRBV14, with 7 bases that match TRBD1. This CDR3 is 14 amino acids long. Germline-derived CDR1 and CDR2 are SGHDN and FVKESK. The V and J ends lost 5 bases and 4 bases, in that order; junction bases with no gene match: 7. In DNA, the CDR3 is TGTGCCAGCAGCGAGACAGGGAGAGGCACTGAAGCTTTCTTT. This codes for CASSETGRGTEAFF.

A single count supports this clone. The V gene is TRBV5-5, the J gene TRBJ2-2, with 9 bases that match TRBD1. Trimming removed 4 bases from V and 2 bases from J; junction bases left unmatched: 3. The CDR3 has 15 amino acids. Germline V gives CDR1 SGHKS, CDR2 YYEKEE (reference sequence). In DNA form, the CDR3 reads TGTGCCAGCAGCGGGACAGGGTTAAACACCGGGGAGCTGTTTTTT. It specifies CASSGTGLNTGELFF.

The chain couples TRBV30 to TRBJ1-5, with TRBD1 identical over 9 bases. V lost 3 bases, J lost 4 bases, and 4 bases stayed unmatched. The length of the CDR3 is 14 residues. CDR1 is GTSNPN and CDR2 is SVGIG in the germline V gene (reference sequence). In DNA form, the CDR3 reads TGTGCCTGGAGCTCCGGGACAGGGAATCAGCCCCAGCATTTT. Its protein is CAWSSGTGNQPQHF.

The chain joins TRBV3-1 (or the pseudogene TRBV3-2) to TRBJ2-7; D possibly corresponds to TRBD2 (7 bases). The CDR3 is 16 residues long. The V end was cut by 1 base, the J end by 7 bases, with 20 bases between. Germline CDR1 LGHDT, CDR2 YNNKEL (reference sequence). CDR3 DNA: TGTGCCAGCAGCCAAGTAGGTGGGGGGGCCTCTCTGGAGCAGTACTTC. Translating it yields CASSQVGGGASLEQYF.

The genes are TRBV3-1 (or the pseudogene TRBV3-2) and TRBJ2-3; no definite D call. The CDR3 length is 14 residues. V was pared by 4 bases and J by 0 bases, with 8 bases between. Germline CDR1 is LGHDT and CDR2 is YNNKEL (reference sequence). The CDR3 DNA is TGTGCCAGCAGCCCCCAGACTAGCACAGATACGCAGTATTTT. Translation gives CASSPQTSTDTQYF.

The V and J genes are TRBV5-1 and TRBJ1-2; D might be TRBD1 (6 bases). V was clipped by 6 bases and J by 1 base, with 10 bases between them. Germline CDR1 SGHRS, CDR2 YFSETQ. The CDR3 contains 13 residues. The CDR3 DNA follows: TGCGCCAGCACGACAGGCGATAACTATGGCTACACCTTC. Translating gives CASTTGDNYGYTF. The full variable domain, completed using reference TRBV5-1 and TRBJ1-2, is KAGVTQTPRYLIKTRGQQVTLSCSPISGHRSVSWYQQTPGQGLQFLFEYFSETQRNKGNFPGRFSGRQFSNSRSEMNVSTLELGDSALYLCASTTGDNYGYTFGSGTRLTVV.

The J gene is TRBJ2-2, the V gene TRBV7-2, with 7 bases that match TRBD2. Looked up from germline, CDR1 is SGHTA and CDR2 is FQGNSA. Trimming removed 5 bases from V and 7 bases from J; junction bases left unmatched: 10. This CDR3 is built from 15 residues. The CDR3 reads CASSAGWGGVGELFF. The CDR3 DNA is TGTGCCAGCAGCGCCGGTTGGGGAGGGGTCGGGGAGCTGTTTTTT.

J is TRBJ1-4 and V is TRBV7-2; D is possibly TRBD1 (5 bases). This CDR3 region has 14 residues. Germline CDR1 and CDR2: SGHTA and FQGNSA. Trimming shortened V by 3 bases and J by 7 bases, and 12 bases separated the two germline ends. CDR3 residues: CASSFGGAAEKLFF. The CDR3 bases are TGTGCCAGCAGCTTTGGCGGGGCTGCTGAAAAACTGTTTTTT.

This clone was seen only a few times. The chain has TRBV7-9 and TRBJ2-2; D is possibly TRBD1 (5 bases). In germline, CDR1 is SEHNR, CDR2 FQNEAQ (reference sequence). V dropped 2 bases and J dropped 3 bases, with 10 bases sitting between them. This CDR3 contains 15 residues. CDR3 DNA sequence: TGTGCCAGCAGCTTAAGGGGCAGAGACACCGGGGAGCTGTTTTTT. This translates into CASSLRGRDTGELFF.

The V gene is TRBV19, the J gene TRBJ1-5; TRBD1 matches at 9 bases. Unmatched junction bases numbered 5, after V lost 4 bases and J lost 1 base. CDR1 is LNHDA, CDR2 SQIVND, per germline (reference sequence). The CDR3 is 16 amino acids. The CDR3 DNA reads TGTGCCAGTAGTACCACTGACAGGGGGAGCAATCAGCCCCAGCATTTT. Translating gives CASSTTDRGSNQPQHF.

This chain uses TRBV3-1 (or the pseudogene TRBV3-2) with TRBJ2-5, with D perhaps matching TRBD2 (5 bases). Trimming removed 4 bases from V and 3 bases from J, with 12 bases in between. The CDR3 has 14 amino acids. Germline V gene lookup returns CDR1 LGHDT and CDR2 YNNKEL (reference sequence). CDR3: CASSLLSGKETQYF. The DNA for the CDR3 is TGTGCCAGCAGCCTACTCAGCGGAAAAGAGACCCAGTACTTC.

The V and J genes are TRBV7-2 and TRBJ2-7; 10 bases agree with TRBD1. Germline V CDR1 and CDR2: SGHTA, FQGNSA. This CDR3 has 15 amino acids. J gave up 1 base and V 5 bases, and 5 bases lay outside the gene matches. The DNA for the CDR3 is TGTGCCAGCAGCAACGGACAGGGGGGATCCTACGAGCAGTACTTC. Its translation: CASSNGQGGSYEQYF. The variable domain in full, completed from reference TRBV7-2 and TRBJ2-7, reads GAGVSQSPSNKVTEKGKDVELRCDPISGHTALYWYRQSLGQGLEFLIYFQGNSAPDKSGLPSDRFSAERTGGSVSTLTIQRTQQEDSAVYLCASSNGQGGSYEQYFGPGTRLTVT.

The V gene is TRBV3-1 (or the pseudogene TRBV3-2), the J gene TRBJ2-3; maybe TRBD2 (6 bases). V was trimmed by 3 bases and J by 3 bases, leaving 13 bases between them. The CDR3 extends over 15 amino acids. Germline V CDR1 and CDR2: LGHDT, YNNKEL (reference sequence). The CDR3 here is CASSQAGSHTDTQYF. The CDR3 DNA reads TGTGCCAGCAGCCAGGCGGGGTCCCATACAGATACGCAGTATTTT.

The CDR3 spells CAEGGPNTEAFF. DNA for the CDR3: TGTGCCGAGGGGGGGCCGAACACTGAAGCTTTCTTT. The V call is TRBV6-6, the J call TRBJ1-1, with a possible D match to TRBD1 (6 bases). Germline values: CDR1 MNHNY, CDR2 SVGAGI (reference sequence). Trimming shortened V by 11 bases and J by 1 base, and 11 bases separated the two germline ends. The CDR3 contains 12 residues.

J is TRBJ2-3 and V is TRBV19; 10 bases are shared with TRBD2. The CDR3 has 14 residues. CDR1 and CDR2 (germline): LNHDA, SQIVND (reference sequence). J lost 5 bases, V lost 5 bases, and 4 bases had no gene match. The CDR3 nucleotides are TGTGCCAGTAGTGGAGCGGGGGGGCAAGATACGCAGTATTTT. Translating gives CASSGAGGQDTQYF.